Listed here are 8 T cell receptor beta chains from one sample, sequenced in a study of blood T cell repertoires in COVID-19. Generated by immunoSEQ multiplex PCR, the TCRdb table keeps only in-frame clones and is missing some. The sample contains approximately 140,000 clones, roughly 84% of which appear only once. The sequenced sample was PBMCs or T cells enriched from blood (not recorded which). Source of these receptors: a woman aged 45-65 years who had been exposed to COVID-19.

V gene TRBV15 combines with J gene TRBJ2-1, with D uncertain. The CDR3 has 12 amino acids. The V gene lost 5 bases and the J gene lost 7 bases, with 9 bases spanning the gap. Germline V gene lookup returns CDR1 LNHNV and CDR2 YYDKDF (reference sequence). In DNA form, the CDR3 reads TGTGCCACCAGCCTGAACATTAATGAGCAGTTCTTC. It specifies CATSLNINEQFF.

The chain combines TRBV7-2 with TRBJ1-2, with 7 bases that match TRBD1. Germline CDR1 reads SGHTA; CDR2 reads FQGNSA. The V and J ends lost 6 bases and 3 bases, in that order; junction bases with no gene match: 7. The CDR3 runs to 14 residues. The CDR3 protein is CASRPRDSHYGYTF. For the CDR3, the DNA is TGTGCCAGCAGGCCCCGGGACAGCCACTATGGCTACACCTTC.

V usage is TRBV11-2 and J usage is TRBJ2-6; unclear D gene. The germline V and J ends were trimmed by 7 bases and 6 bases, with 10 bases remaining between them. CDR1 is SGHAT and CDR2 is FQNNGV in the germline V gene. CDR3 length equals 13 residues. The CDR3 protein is CASTPVVANVLTF. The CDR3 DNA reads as TGTGCCAGCACCCCCGTTGTGGCCAACGTCCTGACTTTC.

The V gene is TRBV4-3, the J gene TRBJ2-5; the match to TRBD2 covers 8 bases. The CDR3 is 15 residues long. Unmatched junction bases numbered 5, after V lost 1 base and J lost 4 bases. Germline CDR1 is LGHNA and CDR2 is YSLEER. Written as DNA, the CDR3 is TGCGCCAGCAGCCAAGGCGGGGGGCCGAGAGAGACCCAGTACTTC. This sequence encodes CASSQGGGPRETQYF.

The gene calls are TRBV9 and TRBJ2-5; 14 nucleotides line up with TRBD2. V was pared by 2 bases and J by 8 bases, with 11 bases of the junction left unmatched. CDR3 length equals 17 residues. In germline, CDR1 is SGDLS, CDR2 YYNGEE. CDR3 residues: CASSVQPGLAGDETQYF. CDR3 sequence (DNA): TGTGCCAGCAGCGTCCAACCGGGACTAGCGGGAGACGAAACCCAGTACTTC.

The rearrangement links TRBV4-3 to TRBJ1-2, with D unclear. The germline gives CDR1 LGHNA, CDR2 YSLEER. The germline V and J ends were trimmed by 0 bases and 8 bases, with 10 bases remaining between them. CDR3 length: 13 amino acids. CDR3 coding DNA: TGCGCCAGCAGCCAAGATGCCTCTGGCGGCTACACCTTC. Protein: CASSQDASGGYTF.

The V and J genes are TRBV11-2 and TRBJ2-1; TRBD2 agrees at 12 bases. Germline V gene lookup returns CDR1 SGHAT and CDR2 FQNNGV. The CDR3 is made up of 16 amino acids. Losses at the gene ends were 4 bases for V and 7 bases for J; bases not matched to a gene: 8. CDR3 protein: CASSWIRGLAGNEQFF. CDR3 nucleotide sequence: TGTGCCAGCAGCTGGATTAGAGGACTAGCGGGAAATGAGCAGTTCTTC. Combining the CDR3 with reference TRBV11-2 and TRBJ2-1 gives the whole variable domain EAGVAQSPRYKIIEKRQSVAFWCNPISGHATLYWYQQILGQGPKLLIQFQNNGVVDDSQLPKDRFSAERLKGVDSTLKIQPAKLEDSAVYLCASSWIRGLAGNEQFFGPGTRLTVL.

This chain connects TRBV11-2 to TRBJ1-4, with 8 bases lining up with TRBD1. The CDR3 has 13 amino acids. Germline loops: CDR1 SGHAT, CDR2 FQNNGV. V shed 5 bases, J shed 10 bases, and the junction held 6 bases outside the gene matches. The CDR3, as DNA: TGTGCCAGCAGCACCGTGGACAGGGTAAAACTGTTTTTT. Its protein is CASSTVDRVKLFF.